These T cell receptor beta chains were read from a single sample in a study of T cell repertoires in cytomegalovirus infection. A single record per CDR3 protein comes from TCRdb applying MiXCR to the reads. The table lists some 920,000 distinct CDR3 sequences, approximately 33% of them singletons. The antigens of these receptors remain unknown. Source: cultured CD8+ T cells from PBMCs, taken from culture after CMV antigen stimulation. The receptors originated from a human donor in good health (CMV status not recorded). Some clones in this sample may be carry-over from other donors' samples. The CDR3 runs from the conserved cysteine through the conserved F or W. D genes are given only for firm matches. The size field is filled for only some rows; it gives once, few, many or a size class.

CDR3aa,CDR3nt,v_gene,abundance,j_gene,d_gene
CASSLNGEGGYGYTF,TGTGCCAGCAGCTTAAACGGAGAAGGGGGATATGGCTACACCTTC,TRBV11-2,-,TRBJ1-2,-
CASSLTGTGVPMNTEAFF,TGTGCCAGCAGTTTAACCGGGACAGGGGTTCCCATGAACACTGAAGCTTTCTTT,TRBV27,-,TRBJ1-1,TRBD1
CASSQPFRGGISPGELFF,TGTGCCAGCAGCCAACCCTTTCGAGGGGGCATTAGTCCCGGGGAGCTGTTTTTT,TRBV3-1,-,TRBJ2-2,TRBD1
CSAPDFYEQYF,TGCAGTGCCCCGGACTTTTACGAGCAGTACTTC,TRBV20-1,-,TRBJ2-7,-
CAISEPTSGTQYF,TGTGCCATCAGTGAGCCGACTAGCGGAACGCAGTATTTT,TRBV10-3,-,TRBJ2-3,TRBD2
CASSFPSYSGANVLTF,TGTGCCAGCAGCTTCCCAAGCTACTCTGGGGCCAACGTCCTGACTTTC,TRBV7-8,many,TRBJ2-6,-
CASSIRPYTGELFF,TGTGCCAGTAGTATTCGGCCCTACACCGGGGAGCTGTTTTTT,TRBV19,few,TRBJ2-2,-
CASSLPYSGSPEAFF,TGTGCCAGCAGCTTGCCTTATTCAGGGTCCCCTGAAGCTTTCTTT,TRBV5-4,-,TRBJ1-1,-
CASSQAGTVHLSNYGYTF,TGTGCCAGCAGCCAAGCCGGGACAGTACATCTCTCAAACTATGGCTACACCTTC,TRBV4-2,few,TRBJ1-2,TRBD1
CSARGGSGGRNEQFF,TGCAGTGCTAGAGGAGGTAGCGGGGGGCGCAATGAGCAGTTCTTC,TRBV20-1,-,TRBJ2-1,TRBD2
CASSLSGTGGFTEAFF,TGTGCCAGCAGTTTATCCGGGACAGGGGGCTTCACTGAAGCTTTCTTT,TRBV27,-,TRBJ1-1,TRBD1
CASSGQGYKNTEAFF,TGTGCCAGCAGCGGCCAGGGTTATAAGAACACTGAAGCTTTCTTT,TRBV7-9,many,TRBJ1-1,-
CASSIYEQYF,TGTGCCAGTAGTATCTACGAGCAGTACTTC,TRBV19,few,TRBJ2-7,-
CASSFGPGTEGYEQYF,TGCGCCAGCAGCTTCGGGCCCGGGACAGAAGGCTACGAGCAGTACTTC,TRBV5-1,-,TRBJ2-7,TRBD1
CASTAAWGPKLTNEKLFF,TGTGCCAGCACCGCAGCGTGGGGTCCCAAGCTAACTAATGAAAAACTGTTTTTT,TRBV7-2,many,TRBJ1-4,-
CASSTGQGPYEQYF,TGTGCCAGTAGTACCGGACAGGGCCCTTACGAGCAGTACTTC,TRBV19,few,TRBJ2-7,TRBD1